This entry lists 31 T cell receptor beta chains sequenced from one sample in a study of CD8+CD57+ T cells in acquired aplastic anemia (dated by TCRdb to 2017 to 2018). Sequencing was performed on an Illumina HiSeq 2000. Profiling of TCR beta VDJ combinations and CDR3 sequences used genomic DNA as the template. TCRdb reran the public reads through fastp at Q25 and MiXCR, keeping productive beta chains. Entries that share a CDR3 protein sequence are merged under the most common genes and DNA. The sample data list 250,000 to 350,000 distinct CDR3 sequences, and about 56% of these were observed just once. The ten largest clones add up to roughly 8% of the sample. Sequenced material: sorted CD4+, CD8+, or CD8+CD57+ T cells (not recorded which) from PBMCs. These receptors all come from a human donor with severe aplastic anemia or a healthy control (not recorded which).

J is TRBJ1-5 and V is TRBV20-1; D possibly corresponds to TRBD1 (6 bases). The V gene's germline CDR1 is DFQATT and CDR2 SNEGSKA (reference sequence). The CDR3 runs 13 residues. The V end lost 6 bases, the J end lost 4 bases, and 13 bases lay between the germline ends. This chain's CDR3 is CSAGGVGNQPQHF. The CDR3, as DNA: TGCAGTGCCGGGGGCGTGGGAAATCAGCCCCAGCATTTT.

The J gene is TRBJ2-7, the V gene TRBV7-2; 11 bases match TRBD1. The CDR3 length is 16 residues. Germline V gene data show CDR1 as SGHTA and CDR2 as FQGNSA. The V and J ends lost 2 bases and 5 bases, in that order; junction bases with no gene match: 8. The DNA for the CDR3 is TGTGCCAGCAGCTTACACTGGGACAGGGGGTTCAACGAGCAGTACTTC. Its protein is CASSLHWDRGFNEQYF.

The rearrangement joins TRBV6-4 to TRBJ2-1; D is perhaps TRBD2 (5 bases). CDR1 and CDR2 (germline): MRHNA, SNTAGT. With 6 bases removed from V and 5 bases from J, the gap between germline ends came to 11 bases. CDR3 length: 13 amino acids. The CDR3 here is CASRSGVNNEQFF. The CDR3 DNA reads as TGTGCCAGCAGGAGCGGCGTAAACAATGAGCAGTTCTTC.

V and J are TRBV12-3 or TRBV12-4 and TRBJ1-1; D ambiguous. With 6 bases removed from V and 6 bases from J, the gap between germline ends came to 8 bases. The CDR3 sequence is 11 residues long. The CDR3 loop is CASRERSEAFF. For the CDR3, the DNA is TGTGCCAGCAGGGAAAGGTCTGAAGCTTTCTTT.

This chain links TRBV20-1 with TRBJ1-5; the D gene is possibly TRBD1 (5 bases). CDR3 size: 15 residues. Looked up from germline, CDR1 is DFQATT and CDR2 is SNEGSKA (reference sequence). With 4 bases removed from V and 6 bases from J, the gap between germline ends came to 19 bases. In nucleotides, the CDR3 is TGCAGTGCTAAGGCGGGACCGCTGGGAAGTCAGCCCCAGCATTTT. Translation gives CSAKAGPLGSQPQHF.

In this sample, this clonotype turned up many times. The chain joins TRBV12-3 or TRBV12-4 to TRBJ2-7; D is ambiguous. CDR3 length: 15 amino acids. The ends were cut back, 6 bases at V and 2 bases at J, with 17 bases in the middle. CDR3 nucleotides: TGTGCCAGCAGCCCCAATGGACCAAAAACCTACGAGCAGTACTTC. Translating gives CASSPNGPKTYEQYF.

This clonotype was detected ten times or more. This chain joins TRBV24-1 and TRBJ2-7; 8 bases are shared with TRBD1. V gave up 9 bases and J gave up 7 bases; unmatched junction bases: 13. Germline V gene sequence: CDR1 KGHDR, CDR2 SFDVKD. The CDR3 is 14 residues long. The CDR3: CATGKAGGPSEQYF. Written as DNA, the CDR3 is TGTGCCACCGGGAAGGCAGGGGGCCCCTCGGAGCAGTACTTC.

For the CDR3, the DNA is TGTGCCAGCAGCTTAGGTCGTCGACTAGCGGGGGTTGGAAATTCACCCCTCCACTTT. Translating it yields CASSLGRRLAGVGNSPLHF. The chain joins TRBV7-2 to TRBJ1-6, with D possibly being TRBD1 (5 bases). CDR3 length equals 19 residues. CDR1 is SGHTA and CDR2 is FQGNSA in the germline V gene. Trimming left V 1 base short and J 7 bases short, with 23 bases between.

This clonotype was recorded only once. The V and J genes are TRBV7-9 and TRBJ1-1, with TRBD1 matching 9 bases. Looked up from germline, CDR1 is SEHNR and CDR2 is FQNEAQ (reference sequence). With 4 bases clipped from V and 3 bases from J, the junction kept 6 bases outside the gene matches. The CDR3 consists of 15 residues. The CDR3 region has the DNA TGTGCCAGCAGCTCGGGGACAGGGAGGGACACTGAAGCTTTCTTT. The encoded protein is CASSSGTGRDTEAFF.

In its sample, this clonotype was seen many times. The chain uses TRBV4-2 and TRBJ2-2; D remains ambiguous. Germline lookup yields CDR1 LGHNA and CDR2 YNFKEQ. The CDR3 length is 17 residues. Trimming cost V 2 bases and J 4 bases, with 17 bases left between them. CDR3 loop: CASSQTIGRSGTGELFF. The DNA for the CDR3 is TGTGCCAGCAGCCAAACTATCGGGCGCTCGGGCACCGGGGAGCTGTTTTTT.

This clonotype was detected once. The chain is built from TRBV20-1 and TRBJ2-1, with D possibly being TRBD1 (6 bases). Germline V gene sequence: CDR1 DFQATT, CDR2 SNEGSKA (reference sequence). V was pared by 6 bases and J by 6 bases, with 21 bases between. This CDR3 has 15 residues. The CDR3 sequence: CSAKDTLGASNEQFF. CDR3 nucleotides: TGCAGTGCAAAAGATACGTTGGGGGCCTCCAATGAGCAGTTCTTC.

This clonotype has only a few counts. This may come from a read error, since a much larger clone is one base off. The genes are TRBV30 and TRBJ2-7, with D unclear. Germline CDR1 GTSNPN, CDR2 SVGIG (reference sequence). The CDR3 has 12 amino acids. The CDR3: CAWSFGRYGQYF. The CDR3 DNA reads TGTGCCTGGAGCTTTGGGCGCTACGGGCAGTACTTC. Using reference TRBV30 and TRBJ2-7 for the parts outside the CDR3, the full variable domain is SQTIHQWPATLVQPVGSPLSLECTVEGTSNPNLYWYRQAAGRGLQLLFYSVGIGQISSEVPQNLSASRPQDRQFILSSKKLLLSDSGFYLCAWSFGRYGQYFGPGTRLTVT.

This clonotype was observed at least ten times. The CDR3 bases are TGTGCCAGCAGCCCCAGGCGACAGTCTAGCTATGGCTACACCTTC. Translated, it gives CASSPRRQSSYGYTF. The rearrangement uses TRBV12-3 or TRBV12-4 and TRBJ1-2, with D possibly matching TRBD1 (5 bases). Trimming took 6 bases from V and 4 from J, leaving 18 bases between them. The CDR3 is 15 amino acids.

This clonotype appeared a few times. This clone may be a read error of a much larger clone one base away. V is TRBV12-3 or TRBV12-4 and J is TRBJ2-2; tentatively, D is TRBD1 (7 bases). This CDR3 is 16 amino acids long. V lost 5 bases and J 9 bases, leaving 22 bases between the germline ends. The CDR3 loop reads CASSGGTRDSFRELFF. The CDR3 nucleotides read TGTGCCAGCAGTGGGGGGACCCGGGACAGTTTTAGGGAGCTGTTTTTT.

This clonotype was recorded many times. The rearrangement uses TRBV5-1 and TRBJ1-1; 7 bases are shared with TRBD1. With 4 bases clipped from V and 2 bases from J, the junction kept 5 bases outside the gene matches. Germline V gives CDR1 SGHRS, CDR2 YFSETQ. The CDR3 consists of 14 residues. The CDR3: CASSPRGVNTEAFF. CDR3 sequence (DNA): TGCGCCAGCAGCCCCAGGGGGGTAAACACTGAAGCTTTCTTT.

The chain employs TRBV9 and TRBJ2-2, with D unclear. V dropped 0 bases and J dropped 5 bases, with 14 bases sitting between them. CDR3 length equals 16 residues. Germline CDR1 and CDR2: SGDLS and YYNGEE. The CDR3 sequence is CASSVGIGVGTGELFF. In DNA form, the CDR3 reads TGTGCCAGCAGCGTAGGAATTGGGGTAGGGACCGGGGAGCTGTTTTTT.

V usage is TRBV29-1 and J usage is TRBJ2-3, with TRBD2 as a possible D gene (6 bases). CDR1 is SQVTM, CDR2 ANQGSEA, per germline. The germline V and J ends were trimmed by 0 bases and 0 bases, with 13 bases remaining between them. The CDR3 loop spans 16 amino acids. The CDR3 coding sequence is TGCAGCGTTGAAGATCCGGTGGGGACTAGCACAGATACGCAGTATTTT. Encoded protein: CSVEDPVGTSTDTQYF.

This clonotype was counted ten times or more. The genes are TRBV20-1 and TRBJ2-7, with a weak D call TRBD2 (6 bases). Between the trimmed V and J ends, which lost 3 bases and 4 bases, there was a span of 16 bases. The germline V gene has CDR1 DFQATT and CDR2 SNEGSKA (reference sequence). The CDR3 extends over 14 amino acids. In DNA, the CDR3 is TGCAGTGCTAGTCAGGCGGGAACACCTTACGAGCAGTACTTC. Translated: CSASQAGTPYEQYF.

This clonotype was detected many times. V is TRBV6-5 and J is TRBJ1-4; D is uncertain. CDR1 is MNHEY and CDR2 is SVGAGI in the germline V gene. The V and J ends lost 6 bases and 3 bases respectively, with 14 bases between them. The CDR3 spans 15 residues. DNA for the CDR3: TGTGCCAGCAGAGTTCTTTCTGGGGCTAATGAAAAACTGTTTTTT. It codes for CASRVLSGANEKLFF.

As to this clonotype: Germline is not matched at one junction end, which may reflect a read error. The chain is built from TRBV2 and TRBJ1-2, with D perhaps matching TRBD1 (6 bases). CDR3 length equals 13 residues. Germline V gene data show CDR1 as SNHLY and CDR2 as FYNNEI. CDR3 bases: TGTGCCAGCCGTGACGGGGGGCTTCCCGGCTACACCTTC. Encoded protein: CASRDGGLPGYTF.

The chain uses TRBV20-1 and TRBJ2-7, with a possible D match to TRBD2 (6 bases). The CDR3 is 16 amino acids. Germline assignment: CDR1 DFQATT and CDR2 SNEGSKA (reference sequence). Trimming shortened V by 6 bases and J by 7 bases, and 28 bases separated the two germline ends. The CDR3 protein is CSASSLGRGMIEEQYF. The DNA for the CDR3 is TGCAGTGCCAGCAGCTTAGGTCGGGGGATGATAGAAGAGCAGTACTTC.

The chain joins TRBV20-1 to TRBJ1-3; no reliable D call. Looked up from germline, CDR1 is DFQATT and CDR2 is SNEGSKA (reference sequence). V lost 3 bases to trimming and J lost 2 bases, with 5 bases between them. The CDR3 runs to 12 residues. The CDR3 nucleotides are TGCAGTGCTAGGGAGACTGGAAACACCATATATTTT. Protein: CSARETGNTIYF.

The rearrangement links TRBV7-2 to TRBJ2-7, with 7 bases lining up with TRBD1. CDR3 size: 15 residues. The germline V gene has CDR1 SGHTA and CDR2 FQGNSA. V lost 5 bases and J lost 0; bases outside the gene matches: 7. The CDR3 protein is CASSAVQGYSYEQYF. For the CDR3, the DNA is TGTGCCAGCAGCGCGGTACAGGGGTACTCCTACGAGCAGTACTTC. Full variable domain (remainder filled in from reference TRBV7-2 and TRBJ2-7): GAGVSQSPSNKVTEKGKDVELRCDPISGHTALYWYRQSLGQGLEFLIYFQGNSAPDKSGLPSDRFSAERTGGSVSTLTIQRTQQEDSAVYLCASSAVQGYSYEQYFGPGTRLTVT.

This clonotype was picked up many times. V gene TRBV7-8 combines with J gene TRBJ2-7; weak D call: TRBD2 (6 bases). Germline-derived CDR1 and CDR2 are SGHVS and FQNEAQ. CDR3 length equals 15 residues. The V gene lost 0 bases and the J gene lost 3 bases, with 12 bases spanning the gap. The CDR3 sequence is CASSLAGGPSYEQYF. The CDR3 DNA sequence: TGTGCCAGCAGCTTAGCGGGGGGACCGAGCTACGAGCAGTACTTC.

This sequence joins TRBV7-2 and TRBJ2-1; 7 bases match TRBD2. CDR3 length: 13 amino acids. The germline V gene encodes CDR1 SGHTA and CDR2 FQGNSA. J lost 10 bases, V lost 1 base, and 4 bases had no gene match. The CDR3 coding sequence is TGTGCCAGCAGCTTAGTGAGCGGGGAAGAGCAGTTCTTC. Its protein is CASSLVSGEEQFF.

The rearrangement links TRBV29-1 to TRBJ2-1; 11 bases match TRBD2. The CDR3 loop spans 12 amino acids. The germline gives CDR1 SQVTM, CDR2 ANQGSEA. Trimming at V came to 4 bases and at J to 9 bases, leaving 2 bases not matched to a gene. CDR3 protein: CSVASGRFEQFF. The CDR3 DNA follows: TGCAGCGTTGCTAGCGGGAGGTTTGAGCAGTTCTTC.

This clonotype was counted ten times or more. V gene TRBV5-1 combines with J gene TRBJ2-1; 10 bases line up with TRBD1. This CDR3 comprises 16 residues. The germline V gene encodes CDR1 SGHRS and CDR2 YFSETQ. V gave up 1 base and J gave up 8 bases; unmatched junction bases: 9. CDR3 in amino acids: CASSLMGQGRGDEQFF. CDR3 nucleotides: TGCGCCAGCAGCTTGATGGGACAGGGGCGCGGAGATGAGCAGTTCTTC.

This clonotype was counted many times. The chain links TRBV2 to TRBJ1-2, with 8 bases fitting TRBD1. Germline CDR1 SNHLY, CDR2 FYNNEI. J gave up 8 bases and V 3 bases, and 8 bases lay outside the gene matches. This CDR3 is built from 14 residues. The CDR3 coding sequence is TGTGCCAGCAGTGAGGCGGGACAGGCGGGAGGCTACACCTTC. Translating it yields CASSEAGQAGGYTF.

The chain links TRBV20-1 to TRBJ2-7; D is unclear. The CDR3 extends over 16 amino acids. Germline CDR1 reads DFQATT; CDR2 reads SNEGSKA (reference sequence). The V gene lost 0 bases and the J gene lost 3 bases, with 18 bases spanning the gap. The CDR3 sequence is CSARDLVGAGLYEQYF. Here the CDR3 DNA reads TGCAGTGCTAGAGATCTCGTTGGCGCAGGTCTCTACGAGCAGTACTTC.

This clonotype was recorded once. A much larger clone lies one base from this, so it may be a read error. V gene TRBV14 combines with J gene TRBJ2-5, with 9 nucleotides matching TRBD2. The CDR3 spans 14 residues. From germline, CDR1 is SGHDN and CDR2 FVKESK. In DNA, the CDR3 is TGTGCCAGCCGTCAAGCGGGGGGTCGGGAGACCCGGTACTTC. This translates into CASRQAGGRETRYF.

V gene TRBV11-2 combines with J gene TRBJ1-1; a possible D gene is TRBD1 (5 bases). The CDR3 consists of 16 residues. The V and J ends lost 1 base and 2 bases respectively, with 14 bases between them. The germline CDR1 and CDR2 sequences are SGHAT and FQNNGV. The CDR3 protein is CASSLAPRGANTEAFF. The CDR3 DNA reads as TGTGCCAGCAGCTTAGCCCCCAGAGGGGCTAACACTGAAGCTTTCTTT. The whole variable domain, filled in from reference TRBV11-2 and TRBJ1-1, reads EAGVAQSPRYKIIEKRQSVAFWCNPISGHATLYWYQQILGQGPKLLIQFQNNGVVDDSQLPKDRFSAERLKGVDSTLKIQPAKLEDSAVYLCASSLAPRGANTEAFFGQGTRLTVV.